A selection of T cell receptor beta chains follows, all from one sample in a study of cytomegalovirus exposure and HLA in healthy donors. Clones were read by immunoSEQ multiplex PCR, and TCRdb kept only the in-frame ones, dropping some. This repertoire includes about 140,000 clones. Material: PBMCs. The receptors were sampled from a male donor in good health and CMV-seronegative. The CDR3 runs from the conserved cysteine through the conserved F or W. The D gene is left open where the match is weak.

>TRBJ2-2|TRBV18|NA
CASSPVEGRELFF
TGTGCCAGCTCACCGGTAGAGGGCCGGGAGCTGTTTTTT
>TRBJ1-5|TRBV6-5|TRBD1
CASSAGTGIQPQHF
TGTGCCAGCAGTGCCGGGACAGGGATCCAGCCCCAGCATTTT
>TRBJ1-1|TRBV19|NA
CASSIVRRTTEAFF
TGTGCCAGTAGTATAGTTAGGAGAACCACTGAAGCTTTCTTT
>TRBJ1-2|TRBV19|NA
CASSIHHYGYTF
TGTGCCAGTAGTATACATCACTATGGCTACACCTTC
>TRBJ2-5|TRBV19|NA
CASSIGGQTQETQYF
TGTGCCAGTAGTATTGGAGGTCAGACCCAAGAGACCCAGTACTTC
>TRBJ2-1|TRBV6-1|TRBD1
CASSEISRGQISSYNEQFF
TGTGCCAGCAGTGAAATTTCTAGGGGACAGATCTCCTCCTACAATGAGCAGTTCTTC
>TRBJ1-1|TRBV27|TRBD1
CASRTGTGGNTEAFF
TGTGCCAGCAGGACTGGGACAGGTGGGAACACTGAAGCTTTCTTT
>TRBJ2-7|TRBV5-1|TRBD2
CASSLASPGLAGGPSYEQYF
TGCGCCAGCAGCTTGGCTTCTCCGGGACTAGCGGGAGGGCCATCCTACGAGCAGTACTTC
>TRBJ2-3|TRBV30|NA
CAWSVLAADTQYF
TGTGCCTGGAGTGTACTAGCTGCGGATACGCAGTATTTT
>TRBJ1-1|TRBV29-1|NA
CSFGGREGSTEAFF
TGCAGCTTCGGCGGGCGGGAGGGGAGCACTGAAGCTTTCTTT
>TRBJ1-2|TRBV4-2|NA
CASSQEPGARGYTF
TGTGCCAGCAGCCAAGAACCAGGGGCGCGTGGCTACACCTTC
>TRBJ2-6|TRBV7-3|TRBD2
CASSLNGAGAGANVLTF
TGTGCCAGCAGCCTTAATGGGGCGGGGGCTGGGGCCAACGTCCTGACTTTC
>TRBJ1-1|TRBV30|NA
CAWRGRNTEAFF
TGTGCCTGGAGGGGGAGGAACACTGAAGCTTTCTTT
>TRBJ2-3|TRBV6-5|NA
CASMRGGRTDTQYF
TGTGCCAGCATGAGGGGGGGACGCACAGATACGCAGTATTTT
>TRBJ2-7|TRBV9|TRBD2
CASSVSGGAGYEQYF
TGTGCCAGCAGCGTAAGCGGGGGGGCGGGTTACGAGCAGTACTTC
>TRBJ2-7|TRBV14|NA
CASSQSPRRYEQYF
TGTGCCAGCAGCCAAAGCCCGAGGAGATACGAGCAGTACTTC
>TRBJ2-1|TRBV28|TRBD2
CASSLTQRGNNEQFF
TGTGCCAGCAGTTTAACGCAGCGGGGGAACAATGAGCAGTTCTTC
>TRBJ1-6|TRBV7-2|NA
CASSLDGGRGSPLHF
TGTGCCAGCAGCTTAGACGGCGGGAGGGGTTCACCCCTCCACTTT
>TRBJ1-5|TRBV5-6|NA
CASSLLGAGNQPQHF
TGTGCCAGCAGCTTGTTAGGGGCGGGAAATCAGCCCCAGCATTTT
>TRBJ2-3|TRBV5-1|TRBD2
CASSLEAGGGDTQYF
TGCGCCAGCAGCCTCGAAGCGGGAGGGGGAGATACGCAGTATTTT
>TRBJ1-2|TRBV6-1|TRBD1
CASSGQGFSSGYTF
TGTGCCAGCAGTGGACAGGGTTTCTCCTCTGGCTACACCTTC
>TRBJ2-7|TRBV5-1|TRBD1
CASSRGGTGEYEQYF
TGCGCCAGCAGCCGTGGCGGGACAGGGGAATACGAGCAGTACTTC
>TRBJ1-3|TRBV18|NA
CASSPARQARNTIYF
TGTGCCAGCTCACCGGCAAGACAGGCCCGAAACACCATATATTTT
>TRBJ1-1|TRBV2|NA
CASSEAGRNTEAFF
TGTGCCAGCAGTGAAGCTGGCAGGAACACTGAAGCTTTCTTT
>TRBJ1-3|TRBV28|NA
CASLTPLGDSGNTIYF
TGTGCCAGCCTGACTCCTTTAGGGGACTCTGGAAACACCATATATTTT
>TRBJ2-7|TRBV29-1|NA
CSVQPGLAAYEQYF
TGCAGCGTTCAACCGGGACTGGCAGCCTACGAGCAGTACTTC
>TRBJ2-3|TRBV27|TRBD1
CASSFPGGVADTQYF
TGTGCCAGCAGTTTCCCAGGGGGCGTCGCAGATACGCAGTATTTT
>TRBJ1-5|TRBV28|TRBD1
CASSYRDRGGQPQHF
TGTGCCAGCAGTTATCGGGACAGGGGAGGACAGCCCCAGCATTTT
>TRBJ2-7|TRBV5-4|NA
CASSLDSQGTYEQYF
TGTGCCAGCAGCTTGGACAGCCAGGGGACCTACGAGCAGTACTTC
>TRBJ1-5|TRBV7-2|TRBD1
CASRQTGGRGNQPQHF
TGTGCCAGCAGGCAAACAGGGGGCCGGGGCAATCAGCCCCAGCATTTT
>TRBJ1-6|TRBV10-3|NA
CAISETTGSPSPLHF
TGTGCCATCAGTGAGACGACTGGATCTCCGTCACCCCTCCACTTT
>TRBJ2-2|TRBV11-2|NA
CASSPGHLNTGELFF
TGTGCCAGCAGCCCGGGACACCTGAACACCGGGGAGCTGTTTTTT
>TRBJ2-2|TRBV27|NA
CASRNSNTGELFF
TGTGCCAGCAGGAACTCGAACACCGGGGAGCTGTTTTTT
>TRBJ2-3|TRBV18|TRBD2
CASSPPSGSADTQYF
TGTGCCAGCTCACCACCGAGCGGGAGTGCAGATACGCAGTATTTT
>TRBJ2-7|TRBV7-9|TRBD1
CASSYDRVGYEQYF
TGTGCCAGCAGCTACGACAGGGTTGGCTACGAGCAGTACTTC
>TRBJ1-1|TRBV9|NA
CASSVGEQGMAFF
TGTGCCAGCAGCGTAGGGGAACAGGGAATGGCTTTCTTT
>TRBJ2-3|TRBV11-2|NA
CASSLIGHEGDTQYF
TGTGCCAGCAGCTTAATAGGACACGAAGGAGATACGCAGTATTTT
>TRBJ2-3|TRBV4-2|TRBD2
CASSQVVAASGRSTDTQYF
TGTGCCAGCAGCCAAGTAGTGGCCGCTAGCGGGAGGAGCACAGATACGCAGTATTTT
>TRBJ2-7|TRBV19|NA
CASSPGGKSYEQYF
TGTGCCAGTAGTCCCGGTGGTAAATCCTACGAGCAGTACTTC
>TRBJ1-2|TRBV18|NA
CASSPRGVTVSNYGYTF
TGTGCCAGCTCACCACGGGGGGTCACTGTATCTAACTATGGCTACACCTTC
>TRBJ2-3|TRBV7-2|TRBD2
CASSLQLAGYTDTQYF
TGTGCCAGCAGCTTACAGCTAGCGGGGTATACAGATACGCAGTATTTT
>TRBJ2-7|TRBV27|TRBD1
CASSLRTTGTGVHEQYF
TGTGCCAGCAGTTTACGAACGACCGGGACAGGGGTCCACGAGCAGTACTTC
>TRBJ1-1|TRBV28|NA
CASSLGQRGTEAFF
TGTGCCAGCAGTTTGGGGCAGCGAGGCACTGAAGCTTTCTTT